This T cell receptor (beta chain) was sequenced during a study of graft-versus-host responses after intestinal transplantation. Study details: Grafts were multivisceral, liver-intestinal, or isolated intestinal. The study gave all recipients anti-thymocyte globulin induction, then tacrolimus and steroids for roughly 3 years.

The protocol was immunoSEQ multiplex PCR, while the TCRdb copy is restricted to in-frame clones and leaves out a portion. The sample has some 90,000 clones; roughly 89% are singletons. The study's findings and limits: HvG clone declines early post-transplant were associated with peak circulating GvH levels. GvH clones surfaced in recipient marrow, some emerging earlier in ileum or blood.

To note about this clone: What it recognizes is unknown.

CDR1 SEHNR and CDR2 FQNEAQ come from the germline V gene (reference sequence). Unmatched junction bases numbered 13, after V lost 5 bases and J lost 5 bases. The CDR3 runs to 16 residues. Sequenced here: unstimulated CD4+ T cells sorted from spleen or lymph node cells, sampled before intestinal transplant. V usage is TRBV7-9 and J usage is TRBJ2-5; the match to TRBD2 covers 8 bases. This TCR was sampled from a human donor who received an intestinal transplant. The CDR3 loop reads CASSPRTSRVGETQYF. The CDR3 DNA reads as TGTGCCAGCAGCCCCCGGACTAGCCGGGTTGGCGAGACCCAGTACTTC. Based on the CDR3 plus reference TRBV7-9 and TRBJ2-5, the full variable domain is DTGVSQNPRHKITKRGQNVTFRCDPISEHNRLYWYRQTLGQGPEFLTYFQNEAQLEKSRLLSDRFSAERPKGSFSTLEIQRTEQGDSAMYLCASSPRTSRVGETQYFGPGTRLLVL.